This T cell receptor (beta chain) came from a study of cytomegalovirus exposure and HLA in healthy donors. Study results and caveats: A further, later analysis showed that HLA-associated TCR beta chains (compared with equally common others) were more clonally expanded. Based on reports, TCR beta sequences accurately predicted HLA-A and HLA-B alleles for most subjects.

PCR amplification relied on 60 Vbeta primers (plus 13 Jbeta primers). TCRdb's copy holds only in-frame clones and misses some; the assay was immunoSEQ multiplex PCR. The data show about 110,000 clones, roughly 80% seen once. About this clone itself: The antigen remains undetermined.

This TCR was recovered from a female donor in good health and CMV-seropositive. Input material: PBMCs.

DNA of the CDR3: TGTGCCAGCAGCGGCCCAGGGTCCGGGGCTTTCTTT. It specifies CASSGPGSGAFF. The chain joins TRBV6-1 to TRBJ1-1, with a weak D call TRBD1 (5 bases). The germline gives CDR1 MNHNS, CDR2 SASEGT. V dropped 6 bases and J dropped 11 bases, with 16 bases sitting between them. The CDR3 loop spans 12 amino acids.